Presented here are 9 T cell receptor beta chains from one specimen sequenced in a study of regulatory T cells in long-lasting Graves disease. Arm-PCR of CDR3 regions and iRepertoire HTBI primers were the basis on which TCR beta libraries were built. MiXCR was run by TCRdb on the multiplex PCR reads, yielding one entry per CDR3 protein. The sample carries fewer than 550,000 distinct CDR3 sequences, roughly a sixth recorded once. The sample's time point: newly diagnosed GD, antithyroid drugs for less than 3 months. The TCR library was prepared using RNA isolated from PBMCs. The same sample was also used in a study of T cells in Graves' hyperthyroidism and ophthalmopathy.

Material: peripheral blood mononuclear cells (PBMCs), obtained at new diagnosis, from a patient treated with antithyroid drugs. The source is a woman aged 40-60 years with Graves disease.

This clonotype appeared a few times. The chain combines TRBV20-1 with TRBJ2-3; a possible D gene is TRBD1 (6 bases). The length of the CDR3 is 14 residues. V lost 3 bases and J lost 5, with 15 bases in between. Germline lookup yields CDR1 DFQATT and CDR2 SNEGSKA (reference sequence). This CDR3 is CSARWGHGGDTQYF. Here the CDR3 DNA reads TGCAGTGCTAGGTGGGGGCACGGTGGAGATACGCAGTATTTT.

This chain connects TRBV12-3 or TRBV12-4 to TRBJ2-1; TRBD1 matches 9 bases. This CDR3 region has 16 residues. The V gene end was trimmed by 5 bases and the J gene end by 0 bases; junction bases not matched to a gene: 5. CDR3 amino acids: CASSLGTGLSYNEQFF. The CDR3 bases are TGTGCCAGCAGTCTGGGGACAGGGCTCTCCTACAATGAGCAGTTCTTC.

This clonotype showed up many times. The rearrangement uses TRBV3-1 and TRBJ1-4; unclear D gene. Trimming removed 3 bases from V and 9 bases from J, with 11 bases in between. This CDR3 has 13 residues. Germline CDR1 reads LGHDT; CDR2 reads YNNKEL (reference sequence). CDR3 protein: CASSQTPPQKLFF. CDR3 bases: TGTGCCAGCAGCCAGACTCCCCCCCAAAAACTGTTTTTT.

This clonotype was recorded at least ten times. J is TRBJ1-1 and V is TRBV20-1; TRBD1 agrees at 8 bases. CDR3 length equals 15 residues. Germline loops: CDR1 DFQATT, CDR2 SNEGSKA (reference sequence). The ends lost 1 base at V and 2 bases at J; junction bases unmatched: 6. For the CDR3, the DNA is TGCAGTGCTAGAGGCAGACAGGGGACAAACACTGAAGCTTTCTTT. Amino acid sequence: CSARGRQGTNTEAFF.

This clonotype was seen a handful of times. The rearrangement uses TRBV19 and TRBJ2-4, with TRBD2 identical over 8 bases. The CDR3 runs to 16 residues. CDR1 is LNHDA, CDR2 SQIVND, per germline (reference sequence). V shed 5 bases, J shed 0 bases, and the junction held 6 bases outside the gene matches. CDR3 DNA: TGTGCCAGTAGTGTCTTAGCGGGGCTAGCCAAAAACATTCAGTACTTC. Its protein product is CASSVLAGLAKNIQYF.

There are a few counts of this clonotype. This may be a read error: a much more frequent sequence differs by one nucleotide. This sequence joins TRBV2 and TRBJ1-2; D not resolved. The CDR3 contains 14 residues. Germline V gene lookup returns CDR1 SNHLY and CDR2 FYNNEI. CDR3 DNA: TGTGCCAGCAGTGAAACCCCTCGTAATTATGGCCACACCTTC. Its protein product is CASSETPRNYGHTF.

The V gene is TRBV30, the J gene TRBJ1-2, with D hard to call. Germline V lookup: CDR1 GTSNPN, CDR2 SVGIG (reference sequence). V was shortened by 0 bases and J by 0 bases, with 14 bases between the two germline ends. The CDR3 has 16 residues. CDR3: CAWSVVFVGSNYGYTF. DNA for the CDR3: TGTGCCTGGAGTGTAGTCTTTGTCGGATCTAACTATGGCTACACCTTC.

The chain combines TRBV6-2 or TRBV6-3 with TRBJ1-1, with D unclear. The CDR3 consists of 14 residues. Germline values: CDR1 MNHEY, CDR2 SVGEGT. Trimming pared 2 bases from V and 1 base from J, leaving 8 bases between. The CDR3 region is CASSYLSGNTEAFF. The CDR3 DNA sequence: TGTGCCAGCAGTTACCTTTCCGGGAACACTGAAGCTTTCTTT.

In its sample, this clonotype was seen many times. CDR3 amino acids: CAWGAGTGTEAFF. In DNA form, the CDR3 reads TGTGCCTGGGGGGCCGGGACGGGCACTGAAGCTTTCTTT. The genes are TRBV30 and TRBJ1-1, with a possible D match to TRBD1 (5 bases). Trimming took off 5 bases at V and 4 bases at J, with 14 bases between the two ends. The CDR3 extends over 13 amino acids. The germline V gene has CDR1 GTSNPN and CDR2 SVGIG (reference sequence).